This T cell receptor (beta chain) originates from a study of vaccination and CD4 T cells after COVID-19. Across the study: Nasal swab PCR detected SARS-CoV-2 in convalescent patients, who comprised about 9 mild cases and one severe case. Ranging from 14 to 241, the interval between dose two and post-vaccine sampling had a median of 72 days.

Study-level findings and limits: A nonsignificant rise from roughly 22 to 38 was seen in the median number of SARS-CoV-2-reactive clonotypes.

This clonotype was observed a few times. Its cognate antigen is unknown. The treatment here: approximately nine-day PBMC culture with coronavirus spike peptide pools or control peptides (ViraFEST assay). The authors replaced half the medium with fresh IL-2 medium on days 3 and 7. The CDR3 extends over 12 amino acids. From germline, CDR1 is MNHNS and CDR2 SASEGT. Losses at the gene ends were 5 bases for V and 10 bases for J; bases not matched to a gene: 8. The study sequenced cultured CD4+ T cell DNA using the Oncomine TCR Beta short-read assay. TCRdb independently ran MiXCR on the PCR reads; one entry per CDR3 protein. Of some 19,000 distinct CDR3 sequences listed, around two fifths are singletons.

The receptor's source is a human donor who had recovered from COVID-19. The J gene is TRBJ2-7, the V gene TRBV6-1, with 7 bases lining up with TRBD2. The sample comprised CD4+ T cells from blood, cultured in vitro. As DNA, the CDR3 is TGTGCCAGCAGTCCCCGCGGGGGATTACAGTACTTC. Protein sequence: CASSPRGGLQYF.